This passage covers 26 T cell receptor beta chains from one sample sequenced in a study of cytomegalovirus exposure and HLA in healthy donors. Amplification used 60 Vbeta primers and 13 Jbeta primers. TCRdb's table, derived via immunoSEQ multiplex PCR, lists solely in-frame clones and lacks some. Of 150,000 to 200,000 clones in the sample, over 80% were seen once. Sequenced material: PBMCs. The receptor source for this set is a male donor in good health and CMV-seronegative.

This rearrangement joins TRBV28 to TRBJ1-2; D gene ambiguous. Per the germline V gene, CDR1 is MDHEN and CDR2 is SYDVKM. Trimming cost V 6 bases and J 4 bases, with 18 bases left between them. The CDR3 spans 15 residues. For the CDR3, the DNA is TGTGCCAGCAGCTTCGCGGGTCTCTCCCCCTATGGCTACACCTTC. This translates into CASSFAGLSPYGYTF.

The chain couples TRBV5-4 to TRBJ2-7; 9 nucleotides line up with TRBD1. The CDR3 covers 15 residues. V was clipped by 4 bases and J by 5 bases; unmatched bases: 10. Per germline, CDR1 SGHNT and CDR2 YYREEE (reference sequence). The CDR3 region is CASSQPGTGLDEQYF. The CDR3 DNA follows: TGTGCCAGCAGCCAACCCGGGACAGGGCTTGACGAGCAGTACTTC.

This rearrangement joins TRBV5-4 to TRBJ2-3; no clear D gene. Trimming stripped 2 bases from V and 6 bases from J, with 4 bases between. CDR1 is SGHNT and CDR2 is YYREEE in the germline V gene (reference sequence). The CDR3 consists of 11 residues. The CDR3 region has the DNA TGTGCCAGCAGCTTCGCGGATACGCAGTATTTT. It translates to CASSFADTQYF.

The chain couples TRBV18 to TRBJ2-5, with a weak D call TRBD1 (5 bases). V was clipped by 0 bases and J by 5 bases, with 13 bases between them. The CDR3 runs 15 residues. CDR1 and CDR2 (germline): KGHSH, LQKENI. CDR3 coding DNA: TGTGCCAGCTCACCACCGAAAGACAGAGGCGAGACCCAGTACTTC. It is translated as CASSPPKDRGETQYF.

The chain has TRBV19 and TRBJ2-5; 9 nucleotides line up with TRBD1. V lost 3 bases and J lost 5; bases outside the gene matches: 7. The V gene's germline CDR1 is LNHDA and CDR2 SQIVND (reference sequence). This CDR3 spans 15 amino acids. This chain's CDR3 is CASSMRDRVWETQYF. The CDR3 coding sequence is TGTGCCAGTAGTATGAGGGACAGGGTTTGGGAGACCCAGTACTTC.

The chain links TRBV5-1 to TRBJ1-1; 7 bases agree with TRBD1. Germline CDR1 SGHRS, CDR2 YFSETQ. The length of the CDR3 is 14 residues. J gave up 3 bases and V 4 bases, and 6 bases lay outside the gene matches. The CDR3 DNA reads TGCGCCAGCAGCCCACAGGGGTCGGACACTGAAGCTTTCTTT. Its translation: CASSPQGSDTEAFF.

V usage is TRBV11-2 and J usage is TRBJ2-7; weak D call: TRBD1 (6 bases). The CDR3 covers 15 residues. Germline CDR1 SGHAT, CDR2 FQNNGV. Deletions cut 5 bases from V and 3 bases from J, with 17 bases between. CDR3 nucleotides: TGTGCCAGCAGCCGCTTTGACCAGACAGGCTACGAGCAGTACTTC. Translation: CASSRFDQTGYEQYF.

The CDR3 bases are TGCGCCAGCAGTGTTCAGGGTGCAGATACGCAGTATTTT. It encodes CASSVQGADTQYF. This chain links TRBV10-1 with TRBJ2-3; possible D gene TRBD1, 5 bases. Germline V gives CDR1 WNHNN, CDR2 SYGVQD (reference sequence). The CDR3 covers 13 residues. Trimming pared 4 bases from V and 4 bases from J, leaving 9 bases between.

This chain links TRBV5-1 with TRBJ1-1, with D maybe TRBD1 (5 bases). V dropped 1 base and J dropped 3 bases, with 10 bases sitting between them. The CDR3 is 14 amino acids. Germline-derived CDR1 and CDR2 are SGHRS and YFSETQ. CDR3 amino acids: CASSLSLGDTEAFF. The CDR3 DNA is TGCGCCAGCAGCTTGTCATTAGGGGACACTGAAGCTTTCTTT.

CDR3 nucleotide sequence: TGTGCCACCAGCACGACACTTTGGGACTATGGCTACACCTTC. Amino acid sequence: CATSTTLWDYGYTF. The chain combines TRBV15 with TRBJ1-2; D not resolved. The CDR3 is 14 amino acids. The germline V and J ends were trimmed by 4 bases and 3 bases, with 12 bases remaining between them. Looked up from germline, CDR1 is LNHNV and CDR2 is YYDKDF (reference sequence). The full variable domain, rest sourced from reference TRBV15 and TRBJ1-2, is DAMVIQNPRYQVTQFGKPVTLSCSQTLNHNVMYWYQQKSSQAPKLLFHYYDKDFNNEADTPDNFQSRRPNTSFCFLDIRSPGLGDTAMYLCATSTTLWDYGYTFGSGTRLTVV.

The V call is TRBV18, the J call TRBJ2-5; D might be TRBD1 (8 bases). Between the trimmed V and J ends, which lost 4 bases and 5 bases, there was a span of 14 bases. The CDR3 has 14 amino acids. Germline V gene lookup returns CDR1 KGHSH and CDR2 LQKENI. The CDR3 nucleotides read TGTGCCAGCTCACGTGGACAGGGAGGGGAGACCCAGTACTTC. It is translated as CASSRGQGGETQYF.

In this sample, this clone turned up once. The rearrangement links TRBV29-1 to TRBJ2-7, with TRBD1 as a possible D gene (5 bases). V gave up 6 bases and J gave up 7 bases, with 25 bases separating them. This CDR3 has 15 residues. CDR1 SQVTM and CDR2 ANQGSEA come from the germline V gene. CDR3: CSVRRTDIASPEQYF. As DNA, the CDR3 is TGCAGCGTCAGAAGGACGGACATAGCCTCGCCTGAGCAGTACTTC.

J is TRBJ2-7 and V is TRBV11-3; D is possibly TRBD1 (7 bases). The germline gives CDR1 SGHNT, CDR2 YENEEA. The CDR3 sequence is 14 residues long. Trimming removed 5 bases at V and 2 bases at J, with 13 bases between. The CDR3 loop is CASSAQGGPYEQYF. The CDR3 bases are TGTGCCAGCAGCGCCCAGGGGGGTCCCTACGAGCAGTACTTC.

For the CDR3, the DNA is TGTGCCAGCAGCCGACGACTAGGGCTAGCGGGGGGCTACAATGAGCAGTTCTTC. Amino acids: CASSRRLGLAGGYNEQFF. The chain combines TRBV9 with TRBJ2-1; 11 nucleotides line up with TRBD2. J was trimmed by 3 bases and V by 4 bases; bases with no gene match: 12. The CDR3 length is 18 residues. The germline gives CDR1 SGDLS, CDR2 YYNGEE. Using reference TRBV9 and TRBJ2-1 for the parts outside the CDR3, the full variable domain is DSGVTQTPKHLITATGQRVTLRCSPRSGDLSVYWYQQSLDQGLQFLIQYYNGEERAKGNILERFSAQQFPDLHSELNLSSLELGDSALYFCASSRRLGLAGGYNEQFFGPGTRLTVL.

The chain joins TRBV11-2 to TRBJ1-1, with a weak D call TRBD1 (5 bases). Germline V gene lookup returns CDR1 SGHAT and CDR2 FQNNGV. There are 15 residues in the CDR3. The V gene lost 8 bases and the J gene lost 0 bases, with 16 bases spanning the gap. The CDR3 region has the DNA TGTGCCAGCCACTCCGTGCGGGGGATGAACACTGAAGCTTTCTTT. This translates into CASHSVRGMNTEAFF.

This rearrangement joins TRBV5-1 to TRBJ1-6; the D gene is possibly TRBD1 (5 bases). Germline V lookup: CDR1 SGHRS, CDR2 YFSETQ. The CDR3 is made up of 16 amino acids. Trimming shortened V by 3 bases and J by 6 bases, and 16 bases separated the two germline ends. CDR3 loop: CASSSQGNHLNSPLHF. The CDR3 region has the DNA TGCGCCAGCAGCTCCCAGGGAAATCACCTTAATTCACCCCTCCACTTT.

The V call is TRBV27, the J call TRBJ2-3; D is possibly TRBD1 (6 bases). V was trimmed by 2 bases and J by 8 bases, leaving 20 bases between them. The CDR3 loop spans 16 amino acids. The germline V gene has CDR1 MNHEY and CDR2 SMNVEV (reference sequence). The CDR3 DNA reads TGTGCCAGCAGTTTACCCGGGGACACAAGGATAGGTACGCAGTATTTT. This gives the protein CASSLPGDTRIGTQYF.

The CDR3: CASSGPDWTNSPLHF. CDR3 DNA sequence: TGTGCCAGCAGCGGACCAGACTGGACAAATTCACCCCTCCACTTT. The V call is TRBV9, the J call TRBJ1-6, with D tentatively TRBD1 (5 bases). Looked up from germline, CDR1 is SGDLS and CDR2 is YYNGEE. Trimming removed 3 bases from V and 7 bases from J, with 14 bases in between. This CDR3 is built from 15 residues.

J is TRBJ2-1 and V is TRBV6-1, with TRBD1 matching 9 bases. This CDR3 is 17 amino acids long. CDR1 and CDR2 from the germline V gene are MNHNS and SASEGT. V shed 0 bases and J 7 bases; nucleotides not matched to a gene: 10. The CDR3 DNA sequence: TGTGCCAGCAGTGAAGCTAGGGGACAGGGAAAAAGAAATGAGCAGTTCTTC. This codes for CASSEARGQGKRNEQFF.

This clone appeared a few times. The J gene is TRBJ1-4, the V gene TRBV4-2; TRBD1 aligns across 8 bases. The CDR3 is 14 residues long. The trim removed 6 bases at V and 4 bases at J, leaving 4 bases unmatched. The germline V gene encodes CDR1 LGHNA and CDR2 YNFKEQ. The CDR3, as DNA: TGTGCCAGCAGAAGACAGGGGTATAATGAAAAACTGTTTTTT. The encoded protein is CASRRQGYNEKLFF.

In this sample, this clone turned up a few times. The rearrangement links TRBV28 to TRBJ2-3; D remains unclear. V gave up 6 bases and J gave up 1 base, with 17 bases separating them. The length of the CDR3 is 16 residues. Germline loops: CDR1 MDHEN, CDR2 SYDVKM. CDR3 sequence (DNA): TGTGCCAGCAGCCCCAACCTGAACGGTGGCACAGATACGCAGTATTTT. Its translation: CASSPNLNGGTDTQYF.

The chain combines TRBV6-1 with TRBJ1-1, with D possibly being TRBD1 (6 bases). CDR3 size: 14 residues. The ends were cut back, 6 bases at V and 0 bases at J, with 11 bases in the middle. Germline V gene data show CDR1 as MNHNS and CDR2 as SASEGT. The CDR3 loop reads CASRATGLNTEAFF. DNA of the CDR3: TGTGCCAGCAGAGCAACAGGGCTGAACACTGAAGCTTTCTTT.

J is TRBJ2-1 and V is TRBV2; 10 bases match TRBD2. The junction had 7 bases not matched to a gene; V was cut back by 8 bases and J by 9 bases. The V gene's germline CDR1 is SNHLY and CDR2 FYNNEI. This CDR3 spans 13 amino acids. CDR3 nucleotide sequence: TGTGCCAGCCGACTAGCGGGTGGGATTGAGCAGTTCTTC. Amino acid sequence: CASRLAGGIEQFF.

CDR3 coding DNA: TGTGCCAGCTCATCCAGCGGGGCCTCCCAGGGGGAGCAGTACTTC. Translated, it gives CASSSSGASQGEQYF. The chain carries TRBV18 and TRBJ2-7; the D gene is possibly TRBD2 (7 bases). The CDR3 totals 15 residues. Deletions cut 5 bases from V and 7 bases from J, with 21 bases between. Germline V CDR1 and CDR2: KGHSH, LQKENI.

The V and J genes are TRBV5-6 and TRBJ1-2; D gene ambiguous. V was pared by 4 bases and J by 8 bases, with 12 bases between. This CDR3 spans 12 amino acids. CDR1 and CDR2 from the germline V gene are SGHDT and YYEEEE. CDR3 sequence: CASSRIGGGYTF. DNA of the CDR3: TGTGCCAGCAGCCGTATCGGAGGAGGCTACACCTTC.

This chain joins TRBV2 and TRBJ1-2; 11 nucleotides line up with TRBD1. Germline loops: CDR1 SNHLY, CDR2 FYNNEI. The CDR3 covers 14 residues. V lost 3 bases, J lost 6 bases, and 3 bases stayed unmatched. The CDR3 loop is CASSEGQGVDGYTF. The DNA for the CDR3 is TGTGCCAGCAGTGAGGGACAGGGGGTAGATGGCTACACCTTC.